The 17 T cell receptor beta chains presented below share a single source sample, sequenced in a study of T cell changes during pregnancy in multiple sclerosis. Libraries were prepared by immunoSEQ multiplex PCR; TCRdb keeps only in-frame clonotypes and omits some of them. Here the sample spans 85,000 to 90,000 clones, around 94% being singletons. The sample in question was peripheral blood, obtained after pregnancy. These receptors originate from a female donor in good health, enrolled as a control in a pregnancy study.

The chain joins TRBV28 to TRBJ2-1; the match to TRBD1 covers 10 bases. Germline V gives CDR1 MDHEN, CDR2 SYDVKM. The CDR3 loop spans 15 amino acids. Trimming cost V 6 bases and J 4 bases; bases outside gene matches: 6. CDR3 protein: CASRETGQGYNEQFF. The CDR3 DNA sequence: TGTGCCAGCAGGGAGACGGGACAGGGGTACAATGAGCAGTTCTTC.

This chain joins TRBV7-9 and TRBJ2-1; tentative D call: TRBD2 (5 bases). There are 15 residues in the CDR3. Per germline, CDR1 SEHNR and CDR2 FQNEAQ (reference sequence). Trimming stripped 1 base from V and 6 bases from J, with 13 bases between. The DNA of the CDR3 is TGTGCCAGCAGCTTAGTTCTTAGCGACGGCAATGAGCAGTTCTTC. Translating gives CASSLVLSDGNEQFF.

The J gene is TRBJ2-3, the V gene TRBV10-3; TRBD2 is a possible D gene (6 bases). The CDR3 is 16 residues long. CDR1 ENHRY and CDR2 SYGVKD come from the germline V gene. V was pared by 6 bases and J by 3 bases, with 19 bases between. CDR3 in DNA: TGTGCCATCAGCCCACGGGGTAGCGGAGGAACAGATACGCAGTATTTT. This translates into CAISPRGSGGTDTQYF.

The V and J genes are TRBV30 and TRBJ2-2; possibly TRBD2 for D (5 bases). The CDR3 covers 13 residues. V lost 8 bases and J lost 0, with 10 bases in between. CDR1 is GTSNPN, CDR2 SVGIG, per germline (reference sequence). The CDR3 nucleotides read TGTGCCCGCGGGCTTACGAACACCGGGGAGCTGTTTTTT. It codes for CARGLTNTGELFF.

The chain carries TRBV25-1 and TRBJ2-7; 9 positions agree with TRBD1. The CDR3 is 15 residues long. V dropped 6 bases and J dropped 0; count of bases not matched to a gene: 6. CDR1 is MGHDK, CDR2 SYGVNS, per germline. The chain's CDR3 is CASSRDRVPSYEQYF. CDR3 bases: TGTGCCAGCAGCAGGGACAGGGTCCCCTCCTACGAGCAGTACTTC.

The chain carries TRBV5-1 and TRBJ2-4; D is possibly TRBD2 (5 bases). The V gene's germline CDR1 is SGHRS and CDR2 YFSETQ. This CDR3 is built from 16 residues. V lost 4 bases to trimming and J lost 0 bases, with 14 bases between them. The CDR3 bases are TGCGCCAGCAGCCCGGGATCATTACTAGCCAAAAACATTCAGTACTTC. This encodes CASSPGSLLAKNIQYF.

The CDR3 loop reads CASSSGTSGIYEQYF. The CDR3 coding sequence is TGTGCCAGCAGTTCCGGGACTAGCGGGATATACGAGCAGTACTTC. This chain connects TRBV28 to TRBJ2-7; 13 bases are shared with TRBD2. Germline CDR1 MDHEN, CDR2 SYDVKM. The CDR3 spans 15 residues. Germline trimming cut 4 bases from V and 4 bases from J; bases unmatched to any gene: 4. The variable domain in full, with the rest retrieved from reference TRBV28 and TRBJ2-7, is DVKVTQSSRYLVKRTGEKVFLECVQDMDHENMFWYRQDPGLGLRLIYFSYDVKMKEKGDIPEGYSVSREKKERFSLILESASTNQTSMYLCASSSGTSGIYEQYFGPGTRLTVT.

V gene TRBV5-1 combines with J gene TRBJ1-1; 7 nucleotides align to TRBD1. The CDR3 spans 15 residues. V gave up 4 bases and J gave up 11 bases; unmatched junction bases: 17. Germline V lookup: CDR1 SGHRS, CDR2 YFSETQ. CDR3 nucleotide sequence: TGCGCCAGCAGCCCTTCCGGGACAGCTCAGACCAGGGCTTTCTTT. Protein: CASSPSGTAQTRAFF.

This chain joins TRBV2 and TRBJ1-4, with 7 nucleotides matching TRBD1. Trimming removed 4 bases from V and 7 bases from J; junction bases left unmatched: 0. The CDR3 runs to 12 residues. Germline V lookup: CDR1 SNHLY, CDR2 FYNNEI. The CDR3 sequence: CASSGTGEKLFF. CDR3 coding DNA: TGTGCCAGCAGTGGGACAGGTGAAAAACTGTTTTTT.

The rearrangement uses TRBV18 and TRBJ2-5, with D maybe TRBD1 (5 bases). Germline-derived CDR1 and CDR2 are KGHSH and LQKENI. The germline V and J ends were trimmed by 6 bases and 1 base, with 9 bases remaining between them. This CDR3 region has 13 residues. CDR3 protein: CASSQGSQETQYF. In DNA, the CDR3 is TGTGCCAGCTCCCAGGGTAGCCAAGAGACCCAGTACTTC.

This rearrangement joins TRBV7-7 to TRBJ2-7; the match to TRBD1 covers 7 bases. The germline CDR1 and CDR2 sequences are SSHAT and FNYEAQ (reference sequence). The CDR3 loop spans 16 amino acids. V shed 5 bases and J 0 bases; nucleotides not matched to a gene: 10. The DNA of the CDR3 is TGTGCCAGCAGCGACCCCCGGGACAGTAGCTCCTACGAGCAGTACTTC. Its translation is CASSDPRDSSSYEQYF.

The chain is built from TRBV19 and TRBJ2-7; 13 nucleotides line up with TRBD2. The CDR3 totals 15 residues. Germline assignment: CDR1 LNHDA and CDR2 SQIVND (reference sequence). The V gene end was trimmed by 4 bases and the J gene end by 2 bases; junction bases not matched to a gene: 2. This CDR3 reads CASSKGTSGAYEQYF. DNA of the CDR3: TGTGCCAGTAGTAAAGGGACTAGCGGGGCCTACGAGCAGTACTTC.

A note on this clone: Other DNA sequences of this sample code for an identical CDR3. The chain joins TRBV7-2 to TRBJ2-7; 9 bases line up with TRBD1. The CDR3 has 13 amino acids. Germline CDR1 and CDR2: SGHTA and FQGNSA. The J segment lost 2 bases and the V segment lost 5 bases, leaving 1 base of the junction unmatched. CDR3 nucleotides: TGTGCCAGCAGCCGGGACAGGGCCTACGAGCAGTACTTC. It specifies CASSRDRAYEQYF.

The rearrangement links TRBV19 to TRBJ1-5, with D unclear. CDR1 is LNHDA and CDR2 is SQIVND in the germline V gene (reference sequence). The CDR3 loop spans 12 amino acids. Trimming removed 6 bases from V and 3 bases from J, with 6 bases in between. Written as DNA, the CDR3 is TGTGCCAGTAGGGTCTACAATCAGCCCCAGCATTTT. It is translated as CASRVYNQPQHF. The variable domain in full, with the rest retrieved from reference TRBV19 and TRBJ1-5, is DGGITQSPKYLFRKEGQNVTLSCEQNLNHDAMYWYRQDPGQGLRLIYYSQIVNDFQKGDIAEGYSVSREKKESFPLTVTSAQKNPTAFYLCASRVYNQPQHFGDGTRLSIL.

The chain recombines TRBV21-1 with TRBJ1-5; the table's D call of TRBD1 was not tested on the DNA. TRBV21-1 is annotated as a pseudogene. The CDR3 is made up of 15 amino acids. The CDR3 coding sequence is TGTGCCAGCAGCAATCTTCAGGGAACCAATCAGCCCCAGCATTTT. It codes for CASSNLQGTNQPQHF.

The chain uses TRBV5-1 and TRBJ1-4, with 9 bases lining up with TRBD1. Per germline, CDR1 SGHRS and CDR2 YFSETQ. This CDR3 is 14 amino acids long. Trimming cost V 5 bases and J 2 bases; bases outside gene matches: 1. The CDR3 loop is CASRGTGTNEKLFF. The DNA of the CDR3 is TGCGCCAGCAGAGGGACAGGGACTAATGAAAAACTGTTTTTT.

The J gene is TRBJ1-5, the V gene TRBV4-1; possible D gene TRBD1, 5 bases. V lost 1 base and J lost 3, with 13 bases in between. The CDR3 sequence is 16 residues long. In germline, CDR1 is MGHRA, CDR2 YSYEKL. Written as DNA, the CDR3 is TGCGCCAGCAGCCAAGGGGCAGGGAAAGACAATCAGCCCCAGCATTTT. Its protein is CASSQGAGKDNQPQHF.